The 24 T cell receptor beta chains given below trace back to one sample, sequenced in a study of CD8+ T cells in alopecia areata. Sequencing used cDNA as its template, made by extracting RNA and reverse transcribing it. Libraries were prepared by immunoSEQ multiplex PCR; TCRdb keeps only in-frame clonotypes and omits some of them. Altogether fewer than 90,000 clones are present, roughly 47% being singletons, with the ten largest covering roughly 5.6%. Material for sequencing was NKG2D-high CD8+ T cells sorted from blood. Source of these receptors: a human donor with alopecia areata.

This rearrangement joins TRBV11-2 to TRBJ2-1; TRBD1 is a possible D gene (5 bases). This CDR3 spans 15 amino acids. Deletions cut 5 bases from V and 5 bases from J, with 16 bases between. Germline CDR1 SGHAT, CDR2 FQNNGV. This CDR3 reads CASSKIRTIDNEQFF. CDR3 DNA: TGTGCCAGCAGCAAAATCCGGACAATCGACAATGAGCAGTTCTTC. Complete variable domain (other parts from reference TRBV11-2 and TRBJ2-1): EAGVAQSPRYKIIEKRQSVAFWCNPISGHATLYWYQQILGQGPKLLIQFQNNGVVDDSQLPKDRFSAERLKGVDSTLKIQPAKLEDSAVYLCASSKIRTIDNEQFFGPGTRLTVL.

This clone turned up a few times. The V gene is TRBV29-1, the J gene TRBJ2-3; D remains ambiguous. The germline gives CDR1 SQVTM, CDR2 ANQGSEA. The CDR3 is 14 amino acids. Trimming stripped 3 bases from V and 0 bases from J, with 10 bases between. CDR3 coding DNA: TGCAGCGTTGAGTCCACACCGAGCACAGATACGCAGTATTTT. This codes for CSVESTPSTDTQYF.

This clone showed up just a few times. The J gene is TRBJ2-7, the V gene TRBV28; D is perhaps TRBD1 (6 bases). This CDR3 is built from 15 residues. V lost 5 bases and J 0 bases, leaving 14 bases between the germline ends. Germline lookup yields CDR1 MDHEN and CDR2 SYDVKM. As DNA, the CDR3 is TGTGCCAGCAGTACTCGAGGGGGATTCTCCTACGAGCAGTACTTC. Translated: CASSTRGGFSYEQYF.

The V and J genes are TRBV5-4 and TRBJ2-7, with D hard to call. CDR1 is SGHNT and CDR2 is YYREEE in the germline V gene (reference sequence). The CDR3 has 14 amino acids. V gave up 0 bases and J gave up 2 bases, with 9 bases separating them. The CDR3 coding sequence is TGTGCCAGCAGCTTGGGGTACGGTACCTACGAGCAGTACTTC. It specifies CASSLGYGTYEQYF.

The V gene is TRBV10-3, the J gene TRBJ2-7, with D uncertain. Germline-derived CDR1 and CDR2 are ENHRY and SYGVKD. V gave up 8 bases and J gave up 0 bases, with 11 bases separating them. The CDR3 runs 13 residues. Here the CDR3 reads CAIGQTASYEQYF. CDR3 bases: TGTGCCATCGGGCAGACTGCCTCCTACGAGCAGTACTTC.

The chain recombines TRBV5-4 with TRBJ2-7, with D possibly matching TRBD1 (6 bases). The V end lost 2 bases, the J end lost 4 bases, and 7 bases lay between the germline ends. The CDR3 length is 12 residues. Germline V CDR1 and CDR2: SGHNT, YYREEE (reference sequence). CDR3 sequence (DNA): TGTGCCAGCAGCTTCCAGGGGTACGAGCAGTACTTC. Encoded protein: CASSFQGYEQYF.

A few counts support this clone. This chain links TRBV7-2 with TRBJ2-7, with TRBD2 as a possible D gene (5 bases). The CDR3 sequence is 16 residues long. Looked up from germline, CDR1 is SGHTA and CDR2 is FQGNSA. V was pared by 1 base and J by 4 bases, with 17 bases between. The CDR3 sequence: CASSLGEGSPWYEQYF. The CDR3 DNA sequence: TGTGCCAGCAGCTTAGGTGAGGGCTCCCCCTGGTACGAGCAGTACTTC.

J is TRBJ2-7 and V is TRBV2; the D is unclear. The CDR3 loop spans 14 amino acids. From germline, CDR1 is SNHLY and CDR2 FYNNEI. V gave up 5 bases and J gave up 1 base, with 12 bases separating them. The CDR3 DNA reads as TGTGCCAGCAGTCCGGCCGCGGCTTCCTACGAGCAGTACTTC. Its protein product is CASSPAAASYEQYF.

This clone was counted a few times. This chain joins TRBV7-9 and TRBJ2-1, with a possible D match to TRBD2 (5 bases). Germline-derived CDR1 and CDR2 are SEHNR and FQNEAQ (reference sequence). The V gene lost 3 bases and the J gene lost 8 bases, with 17 bases spanning the gap. The CDR3 spans 15 residues. The CDR3 protein is CASSLASGFEDEQFF. CDR3 DNA: TGTGCCAGCAGCTTGGCCTCGGGGTTTGAGGATGAGCAGTTCTTC.

CDR3 loop: CASNSGETYEQYF. The CDR3 coding sequence is TGTGCCAGCAATTCAGGGGAAACCTACGAGCAGTACTTC. The chain uses TRBV2 and TRBJ2-7, with D possibly TRBD1 on 6 matching bases. CDR1 and CDR2 (germline): SNHLY, FYNNEI. The CDR3 runs 13 residues. Between the trimmed V and J ends, which lost 7 bases and 2 bases, there was a span of 12 bases.

This clone showed up just a few times. The rearrangement joins TRBV6-6 to TRBJ2-2; D unclear. Germline CDR1 is MNHNY and CDR2 is SVGAGI (reference sequence). The CDR3 loop spans 15 amino acids. V lost 0 bases, J lost 4 bases, and 9 bases lay in between. CDR3 in amino acids: CASSYSLGSTGELFF. In DNA form, the CDR3 reads TGTGCCAGCAGTTACTCGCTCGGCAGCACCGGGGAGCTGTTTTTT.

This clone was counted a few times. The chain combines TRBV4-1 with TRBJ1-5, with D unresolved. The V and J ends lost 3 bases and 0 bases respectively, with 9 bases between them. This CDR3 spans 15 amino acids. From germline, CDR1 is MGHRA and CDR2 YSYEKL. The CDR3 bases are TGCGCCAGCAGCCACAGTTCGTATAGCAATCAGCCCCAGCATTTT. As protein: CASSHSSYSNQPQHF.

This clone was counted only a few times. V and J are TRBV5-1 and TRBJ2-7; 9 bases line up with TRBD2. The V gene end was trimmed by 4 bases and the J gene end by 6 bases; junction bases not matched to a gene: 5. The CDR3 is made up of 13 amino acids. Per germline, CDR1 SGHRS and CDR2 YFSETQ. The CDR3 is CASSAGLASEQYF. DNA of the CDR3: TGCGCCAGCAGCGCGGGACTAGCTTCCGAGCAGTACTTC.

This chain uses TRBV13 with TRBJ1-2, with TRBD1 matching 7 bases. The CDR3 has 13 amino acids. Germline V lookup: CDR1 PRHDT, CDR2 FYEKMQ (reference sequence). The V segment lost 5 bases and the J segment 7 bases; nucleotides outside the gene matches: 7. The CDR3, as DNA: TGTGCCAGCAGCGCCGAAGGGGGCTCTGGCTACACCTTC. Its translation is CASSAEGGSGYTF.

This rearrangement joins TRBV2 to TRBJ2-1; 11 positions agree with TRBD2. The junction had 26 bases not matched to a gene; V was cut back by 4 bases and J by 3 bases. Germline CDR1 is SNHLY and CDR2 is FYNNEI. The CDR3 covers 23 residues. CDR3 in amino acids: CASSGRPRVPGGEGLAGYNEQFF. The CDR3 DNA is TGTGCCAGCAGTGGAAGGCCCCGAGTCCCCGGCGGAGAAGGACTAGCGGGCTACAATGAGCAGTTCTTC.

This clone was observed a handful of times. The chain combines TRBV5-1 with TRBJ2-1; a weak D match, TRBD1 (5 bases). The ends were cut back, 5 bases at V and 8 bases at J, with 8 bases in the middle. This CDR3 is 11 amino acids long. Germline CDR1 and CDR2: SGHRS and YFSETQ. The CDR3 coding sequence is TGCGCCAGCAGTTTACAGGATGAGCAGTTCTTC. As protein: CASSLQDEQFF.

The sample holds a few counts of this clone. The gene calls are TRBV28 and TRBJ1-1, with D tentatively TRBD1 (6 bases). The CDR3 is 13 residues long. Germline V gene sequence: CDR1 MDHEN, CDR2 SYDVKM. Trimming took 6 bases from V and 6 from J, leaving 14 bases between them. The CDR3 protein is CASRKGVTPEAFF. CDR3 nucleotide sequence: TGTGCCAGCAGGAAGGGGGTCACCCCTGAAGCTTTCTTT. The full variable domain, in which reference TRBV28 and TRBJ1-1 provide the parts outside the CDR3, is DVKVTQSSRYLVKRTGEKVFLECVQDMDHENMFWYRQDPGLGLRLIYFSYDVKMKEKGDIPEGYSVSREKKERFSLILESASTNQTSMYLCASRKGVTPEAFFGQGTRLTVV.

This clone turned up a few times. J is TRBJ2-7 and V is TRBV29-1; D possibly corresponds to TRBD1 (6 bases). V was shortened by 5 bases and J by 5 bases, with 16 bases between the two germline ends. In germline, CDR1 is SQVTM, CDR2 ANQGSEA. This CDR3 comprises 13 residues. The chain's CDR3 is CSVLTGNPHEQYF. The CDR3 DNA reads as TGCAGCGTTCTCACAGGGAACCCACACGAGCAGTACTTC.

This clone appeared a few times. The chain has TRBV29-1 and TRBJ1-1; D call uncertain. In germline, CDR1 is SQVTM, CDR2 ANQGSEA. The CDR3 is 13 amino acids. Trimming removed 4 bases from V and 2 bases from J, with 11 bases in between. The CDR3 nucleotides read TGCAGCGTTGTTCGAGGGCCAAACACTGAAGCTTTCTTT. Translation: CSVVRGPNTEAFF.

The J gene is TRBJ2-7, the V gene TRBV4-1; no clear D. V shed 4 bases and J shed 3 bases, with 10 bases lying between them. This CDR3 contains 13 residues. CDR1 and CDR2 (germline): MGHRA, YSYEKL. CDR3 residues: CASSLRLSYEQYF. DNA of the CDR3: TGCGCCAGCAGCCTACGACTGAGCTACGAGCAGTACTTC.

This rearrangement joins TRBV28 to TRBJ1-5, with D perhaps matching TRBD1 (5 bases). The CDR3 consists of 14 residues. Germline CDR1 and CDR2: MDHEN and SYDVKM. V dropped 5 bases and J dropped 5 bases, with 13 bases sitting between them. CDR3 nucleotide sequence: TGTGCCAGCAGTATGGGGGGATGGGATCAGCCCCAGCATTTT. Amino acids: CASSMGGWDQPQHF.

V and J are TRBV7-6 and TRBJ1-1, with D uncertain. V lost 4 bases, J lost 5 bases, and 17 bases lay in between. The V gene's germline CDR1 is SGHVS and CDR2 FNYEAQ. The CDR3 is 15 residues long. CDR3: CASSYTSLEVTEAFF. The CDR3 nucleotides read TGTGCCAGCAGCTATACGTCCCTTGAGGTGACTGAAGCTTTCTTT.

There are a few counts of this clone. The chain uses TRBV11-2 and TRBJ2-3; D is undetermined. Germline assignment: CDR1 SGHAT and CDR2 FQNNGV. CDR3 length equals 15 residues. With 4 bases removed from V and 4 bases from J, the gap between germline ends came to 15 bases. As DNA, the CDR3 is TGTGCCAGCAGCTCCGTCCCTTTCTCACCAGATACGCAGTATTTT. It codes for CASSSVPFSPDTQYF.

This clone was detected only a few times. The chain couples TRBV7-9 to TRBJ1-1; D is unclear. Germline CDR1 SEHNR, CDR2 FQNEAQ (reference sequence). This CDR3 is built from 11 residues. V was cut by 3 bases and J by 7 bases, with 6 bases left in between. The CDR3 spells CASSFEGEAFF. CDR3 nucleotide sequence: TGTGCCAGCAGCTTTGAGGGTGAAGCTTTCTTT.